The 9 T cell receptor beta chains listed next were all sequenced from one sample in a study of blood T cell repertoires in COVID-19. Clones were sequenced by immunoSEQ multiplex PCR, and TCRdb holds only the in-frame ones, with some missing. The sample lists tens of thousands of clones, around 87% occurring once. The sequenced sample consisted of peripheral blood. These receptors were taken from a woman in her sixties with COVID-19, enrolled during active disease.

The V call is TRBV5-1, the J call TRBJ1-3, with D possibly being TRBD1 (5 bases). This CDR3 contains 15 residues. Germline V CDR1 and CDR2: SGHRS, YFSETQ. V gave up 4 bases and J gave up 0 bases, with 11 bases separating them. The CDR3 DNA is TGCGCCAGCAGCCGGTCGGGGGACTCTGGAAACACCATATATTTT. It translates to CASSRSGDSGNTIYF.

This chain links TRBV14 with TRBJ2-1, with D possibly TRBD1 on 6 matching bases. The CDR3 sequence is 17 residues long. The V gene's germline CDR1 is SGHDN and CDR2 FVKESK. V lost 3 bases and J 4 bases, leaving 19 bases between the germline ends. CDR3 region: CASSHHIPDRYYNEQFF. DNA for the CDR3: TGTGCCAGCAGCCATCACATCCCCGACAGGTATTACAATGAGCAGTTCTTC.

The CDR3 coding sequence is TGTGCCAGCCAGAGATCAGGACTAGTGGAGACCCAGTACTTC. Residues: CASQRSGLVETQYF. The genes are TRBV18 and TRBJ2-5, with 7 positions matching TRBD2. The V gene's germline CDR1 is KGHSH and CDR2 LQKENI. This CDR3 is built from 14 residues. J gave up 5 bases and V 8 bases, and 11 bases lay outside the gene matches.

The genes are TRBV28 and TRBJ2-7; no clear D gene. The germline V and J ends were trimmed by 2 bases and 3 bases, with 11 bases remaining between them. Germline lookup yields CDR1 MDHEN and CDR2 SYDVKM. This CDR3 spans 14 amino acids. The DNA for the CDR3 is TGTGCCAGCAGTTTACTCGGTGGTGGCTACGAGCAGTACTTC. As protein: CASSLLGGGYEQYF.

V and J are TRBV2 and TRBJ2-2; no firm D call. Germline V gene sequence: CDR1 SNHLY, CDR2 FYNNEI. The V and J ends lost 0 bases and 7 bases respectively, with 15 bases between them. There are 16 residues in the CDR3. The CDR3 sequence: CASSEARLSAGGELFF. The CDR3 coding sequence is TGTGCCAGCAGTGAAGCGCGTCTAAGCGCTGGCGGGGAGCTGTTTTTT.

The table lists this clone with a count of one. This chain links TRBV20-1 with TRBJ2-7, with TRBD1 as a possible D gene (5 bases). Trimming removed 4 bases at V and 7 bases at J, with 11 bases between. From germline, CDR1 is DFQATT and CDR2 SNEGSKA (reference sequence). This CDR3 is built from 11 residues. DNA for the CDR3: TGCAGTGCTAAGGGGCTCCTAGAGCAGTACTTC. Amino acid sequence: CSAKGLLEQYF.

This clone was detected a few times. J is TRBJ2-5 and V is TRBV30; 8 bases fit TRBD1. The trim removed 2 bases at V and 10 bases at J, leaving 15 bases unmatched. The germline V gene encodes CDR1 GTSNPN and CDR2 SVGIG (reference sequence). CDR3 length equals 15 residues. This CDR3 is CAWSRTGRSMEGQYF. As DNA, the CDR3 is TGTGCCTGGAGTCGGACAGGGCGTTCCATGGAGGGCCAGTACTTC.

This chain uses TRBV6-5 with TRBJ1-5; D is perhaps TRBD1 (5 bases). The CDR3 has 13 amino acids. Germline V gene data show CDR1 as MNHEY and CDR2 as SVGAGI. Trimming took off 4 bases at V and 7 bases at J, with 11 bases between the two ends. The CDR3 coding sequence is TGTGCCAGCAGTTCGACCGGGGGGCAGCCCCAGCATTTT. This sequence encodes CASSSTGGQPQHF.

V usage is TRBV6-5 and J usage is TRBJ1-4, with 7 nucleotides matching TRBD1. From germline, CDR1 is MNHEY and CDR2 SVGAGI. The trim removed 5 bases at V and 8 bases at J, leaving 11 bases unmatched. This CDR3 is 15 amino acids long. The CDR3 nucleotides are TGTGCCAGCAGTCCCCGACAGGGTAATTTCGAAAAACTGTTTTTT. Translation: CASSPRQGNFEKLFF.